The T cell receptor (beta chain) under discussion was sequenced for a study of early T cells in non-severe SARS-CoV-2 infection. General observations from the study: Matching against VDJdb likely underestimated virus-specific expansions, favoring anti-spike CD8.

TCRdb itself ran the 5' RACE reads through MiXCR, one entry per CDR3 protein. This table holds tens of thousands of distinct CDR3 sequences, more than 5% found once. The table lists this clonotype with a few counts. Its antigen is currently unknown. Germline V lookup: CDR1 SSHAT, CDR2 FNYEAQ (reference sequence). Trimming stripped 1 base from V and 0 bases from J, with 7 bases between. The CDR3 loop spans 15 amino acids. The TCR was taken from an adult who was a healthcare worker with PCR-confirmed SARS-CoV-2 infection or an uninfected control (not recorded which). The chain joins TRBV7-7 to TRBJ2-1; unclear D gene. Sequenced sample: whole blood. DNA of the CDR3: TGTGCCAGCAGCTTAGGACCGACCTCCTACAATGAGCAGTTCTTC. This encodes CASSLGPTSYNEQFF.